The 10 T cell receptor beta chains in this list originate from one sample, sequenced in a study of blood T cell repertoires in COVID-19. Method: immunoSEQ multiplex PCR; TCRdb's copy keeps in-frame clones and lacks some. The table shows hundreds of thousands of clones, with about 89% occurring only once. Sequenced: peripheral blood. The receptors here all came from a woman aged 55-69 years who had recovered from COVID-19.

V gene TRBV24-1 combines with J gene TRBJ1-5; a weak D match, TRBD1 (5 bases). This CDR3 is built from 15 residues. Germline V gene lookup returns CDR1 KGHDR and CDR2 SFDVKD. Deletions cut 9 bases from V and 1 base from J, with 15 bases between. CDR3 residues: CATGAVHGSNQPQHF. The CDR3 DNA sequence: TGTGCCACCGGGGCGGTTCACGGGAGCAATCAGCCCCAGCATTTT.

The V gene is TRBV6-5, the J gene TRBJ2-1; D gene unclear. CDR3 size: 15 residues. Trimming shortened V by 8 bases and J by 6 bases, and 20 bases separated the two germline ends. Germline loops: CDR1 MNHEY, CDR2 SVGAGI. The CDR3 region has the DNA TGTGCCAGCGGCAAAATAGCAGCCCGTTTCAATGAGCAGTTCTTC. Protein sequence: CASGKIAARFNEQFF.

This clone was seen only once. V gene TRBV24-1 combines with J gene TRBJ1-5, with 7 bases matching TRBD1. This CDR3 is 17 amino acids long. Germline V gene lookup returns CDR1 KGHDR and CDR2 SFDVKD. V was clipped by 3 bases and J by 3 bases; unmatched bases: 10. The CDR3 region is CATSDSSYRGANQPQHF. CDR3 sequence (DNA): TGTGCCACCAGTGATAGTTCCTACAGGGGTGCCAATCAGCCCCAGCATTTT.

The V gene is TRBV6-6, the J gene TRBJ2-1, with D possibly matching TRBD1 (6 bases). CDR1 and CDR2 from the germline V gene are MNHNY and SVGAGI (reference sequence). V was trimmed by 4 bases and J by 10 bases, leaving 14 bases between them. This CDR3 has 13 residues. The chain's CDR3 is CASSSLTGGEQFF. CDR3 DNA sequence: TGTGCCAGCAGTTCCTTAACTGGGGGCGAGCAGTTCTTC.

The J gene is TRBJ2-2, the V gene TRBV5-1; no firm D call. The V end lost 0 bases, the J end lost 3 bases, and 18 bases lay between the germline ends. Per germline, CDR1 SGHRS and CDR2 YFSETQ. The CDR3 is 18 residues long. The CDR3 coding sequence is TGCGCCAGCAGCTTGGCCAAGGTGAACCCGGCGGACACCGGGGAGCTGTTTTTT. Amino acid sequence: CASSLAKVNPADTGELFF.

The chain uses TRBV3-1 (or the pseudogene TRBV3-2) and TRBJ2-3; TRBD2 might be the D (6 bases). CDR1 and CDR2 (germline): LGHDT, YNNKEL (reference sequence). V lost 3 bases and J 5 bases, leaving 12 bases between the germline ends. The CDR3 contains 14 residues. CDR3 in amino acids: CASSQEGMVDTQYF. The DNA of the CDR3 is TGTGCCAGCAGCCAGGAGGGGATGGTAGATACGCAGTATTTT.

This clone is a singleton in its sample. The V call is TRBV10-3, the J call TRBJ1-4; 8 nucleotides align to TRBD1. Germline V gene lookup returns CDR1 ENHRY and CDR2 SYGVKD. The CDR3 spans 15 residues. V lost 6 bases and J lost 5; bases outside the gene matches: 8. For the CDR3, the DNA is TGTGCCATCAGCTTAAGCCGACAGGGGAATGAAAAACTGTTTTTT. This encodes CAISLSRQGNEKLFF.

Here the CDR3 DNA reads TGTGCCAGCAGCTTGACAACAGGGGAGGAGACCCAGTACTTC. Encoded protein: CASSLTTGEETQYF. The rearrangement uses TRBV7-3 and TRBJ2-5, with 7 nucleotides matching TRBD1. The J segment lost 5 bases and the V segment lost 3 bases, leaving 6 bases of the junction unmatched. CDR1 is SGHTA and CDR2 is FQGTGA in the germline V gene. The CDR3 is made up of 14 amino acids.

The chain joins TRBV4-3 to TRBJ2-1; no clear D. Germline V gives CDR1 LGHNA, CDR2 YSLEER. V lost 1 base, J lost 10 bases, and 11 bases lay in between. CDR3 length equals 13 residues. This CDR3 reads CASSQAVAREQFF. The CDR3 region has the DNA TGCGCCAGCAGCCAAGCTGTCGCCAGGGAGCAGTTCTTC.

The chain carries TRBV2 and TRBJ1-1; 7 bases map to TRBD1. J lost 5 bases, V lost 6 bases, and 9 bases had no gene match. Germline V gene sequence: CDR1 SNHLY, CDR2 FYNNEI. The CDR3 covers 14 residues. CDR3 nucleotide sequence: TGTGCCAGCAGAGAACAGGGGTGGCGGACTGAAGCTTTCTTT. Translated, it gives CASREQGWRTEAFF.